These 27 T cell receptor beta chains came from one sample sequenced in a study of cytomegalovirus exposure and HLA in healthy donors. The primer mix had 60 Vbeta and 13 Jbeta primers. Method: immunoSEQ multiplex PCR; TCRdb's copy keeps in-frame clones and lacks some. The sample carries approximately 140,000 clones, under 85% recorded once. The specimen was PBMCs. Receptor source: a boy aged 5-17 years in good health and CMV-seronegative.

This rearrangement joins TRBV19 to TRBJ2-7; TRBD2 matches at 9 bases. The germline gives CDR1 LNHDA, CDR2 SQIVND (reference sequence). This CDR3 has 15 amino acids. The ends lost 6 bases at V and 2 bases at J; junction bases unmatched: 8. The DNA of the CDR3 is TGTGCCAGTAGGCGGATAGCGGGAGAAGCCTACGAGCAGTACTTC. Translated: CASRRIAGEAYEQYF.

This chain uses TRBV15 with TRBJ2-1; TRBD2 matches 7 bases. CDR3 length: 17 amino acids. J lost 7 bases, V lost 0 bases, and 12 bases had no gene match. The germline CDR1 and CDR2 sequences are LNHNV and YYDKDF (reference sequence). In DNA form, the CDR3 reads TGTGCCACCAGCAGAGATGGTCGCGACGGGAGGAGGAATGAGCAGTTCTTC. It is translated as CATSRDGRDGRRNEQFF.

V is TRBV29-1 and J is TRBJ2-7; possibly TRBD2 for D (7 bases). Trimming took 6 bases from V and 4 from J, leaving 13 bases between them. The length of the CDR3 is 12 residues. Germline-derived CDR1 and CDR2 are SQVTM and ANQGSEA. The CDR3 DNA is TGCAGCGTCCTAGGGGGGGGGTACGAGCAGTACTTC. Residues: CSVLGGGYEQYF.

The chain combines TRBV5-1 with TRBJ1-2; D might be TRBD1 (6 bases). Germline-derived CDR1 and CDR2 are SGHRS and YFSETQ. CDR3 length: 15 amino acids. V lost 5 bases, J lost 0 bases, and 14 bases lay in between. This chain's CDR3 is CASRQGSDSNYGYTF. CDR3 nucleotides: TGCGCCAGCAGACAGGGATCTGATTCTAACTATGGCTACACCTTC.

This sequence joins TRBV11-2 and TRBJ2-5; 9 nucleotides align to TRBD2. Unmatched junction bases numbered 5, after V lost 3 bases and J lost 3 bases. CDR1 and CDR2 from the germline V gene are SGHAT and FQNNGV. The CDR3 runs to 15 residues. CDR3 loop: CASSLSRGGKETQYF. CDR3 bases: TGTGCCAGCAGCTTGTCGCGGGGGGGCAAAGAGACCCAGTACTTC.

V usage is TRBV18 and J usage is TRBJ2-2; 7 nucleotides agree with TRBD1. With V trimmed by 1 base and J by 7 bases, 3 bases remained unmatched. The germline CDR1 and CDR2 sequences are KGHSH and LQKENI. The CDR3 sequence is 14 residues long. CDR3 sequence reads: CASSPQGADGELFF. In DNA, the CDR3 is TGTGCCAGCTCACCACAGGGGGCGGACGGGGAGCTGTTTTTT.

The CDR3, as DNA: TGTGCCAGCAGCCCCGGAACGGGGGGCCACCCCACCGGGGAGCTGTTTTTT. This translates into CASSPGTGGHPTGELFF. The gene calls are TRBV9 and TRBJ2-2, with D possibly TRBD2 on 7 matching bases. CDR3 size: 17 residues. Germline CDR1 reads SGDLS; CDR2 reads YYNGEE. The ends were cut back, 4 bases at V and 4 bases at J, with 20 bases in the middle.

CDR3 residues: CATSREPAYEQYF. The CDR3 nucleotides are TGTGCCACCAGCAGAGAGCCAGCCTACGAGCAGTACTTC. The chain has TRBV15 and TRBJ2-7; no reliable D call. From germline, CDR1 is LNHNV and CDR2 YYDKDF (reference sequence). The CDR3 sequence is 13 residues long. V lost 0 bases and J 2 bases, leaving 5 bases between the germline ends.

This chain's CDR3 is CASGGTGQFWYEQYF. The CDR3 DNA is TGTGCCAGCGGAGGTACAGGACAGTTTTGGTACGAGCAGTACTTC. The chain combines TRBV2 with TRBJ2-7, with D possibly TRBD1 on 6 matching bases. V lost 8 bases to trimming and J lost 4 bases, with 21 bases between them. Per the germline V gene, CDR1 is SNHLY and CDR2 is FYNNEI. There are 15 residues in the CDR3.

The rearrangement joins TRBV4-3 to TRBJ2-1; 10 bases are shared with TRBD2. Germline CDR1 LGHNA, CDR2 YSLEER. This CDR3 is built from 18 residues. The V segment lost 0 bases and the J segment 4 bases; nucleotides outside the gene matches: 9. This chain's CDR3 is CASSQDRESGRGYNEQFF. Here the CDR3 DNA reads TGCGCCAGCAGCCAAGATCGGGAGAGCGGGAGGGGTTACAATGAGCAGTTCTTC.

This clone has just one count. V and J are TRBV7-2 and TRBJ2-5; D is possibly TRBD1 (5 bases). The V end was cut by 5 bases, the J end by 2 bases, with 27 bases between. This CDR3 is built from 19 residues. CDR1 is SGHTA and CDR2 is FQGNSA in the germline V gene. The CDR3 coding sequence is TGTGCCAGCAGCCTCCGTCCTCCCGGGCGTCTGGGGCTTCAAGAGACCCAGTACTTC. Amino acid sequence: CASSLRPPGRLGLQETQYF.

The chain has TRBV11-2 and TRBJ1-2; 7 bases line up with TRBD1. V shed 5 bases, J shed 8 bases, and the junction held 11 bases outside the gene matches. Germline CDR1 and CDR2: SGHAT and FQNNGV. The CDR3 has 14 residues. CDR3 region: CASSVITGVGGYTF. CDR3 coding DNA: TGTGCCAGCAGCGTAATCACAGGGGTTGGGGGCTACACCTTC.

The rearrangement joins TRBV5-1 to TRBJ2-2, with D possibly TRBD2 on 5 matching bases. There are 15 residues in the CDR3. Trimming shortened V by 7 bases and J by 2 bases, and 15 bases separated the two germline ends. Germline V gene data show CDR1 as SGHRS and CDR2 as YFSETQ. Here the CDR3 reads CASALVAGNTGELFF. As DNA, the CDR3 is TGCGCCAGCGCACTAGTCGCAGGAAACACCGGGGAGCTGTTTTTT.

The chain is built from TRBV27 and TRBJ2-5; possible D gene TRBD2, 6 bases. The CDR3 runs 15 residues. Germline CDR1 is MNHEY and CDR2 is SMNVEV (reference sequence). The germline V and J ends were trimmed by 2 bases and 5 bases, with 15 bases remaining between them. As DNA, the CDR3 is TGTGCCAGCAGTTTAGGCTCTAGACTAGACGAGACCCAGTACTTC. Amino acid sequence: CASSLGSRLDETQYF.

This chain uses TRBV7-9 with TRBJ1-6; D is ambiguous. CDR1 is SEHNR and CDR2 is FQNEAQ in the germline V gene (reference sequence). The CDR3 runs 14 residues. The V gene lost 5 bases and the J gene lost 2 bases, with 7 bases spanning the gap. CDR3 in DNA: TGTGCCAGCAGCCCCGGGACCTATAATTCACCCCTCCACTTT. As protein: CASSPGTYNSPLHF. Full variable domain (remainder filled in from reference TRBV7-9 and TRBJ1-6): DTGVSQNPRHKITKRGQNVTFRCDPISEHNRLYWYRQTLGQGPEFLTYFQNEAQLEKSRLLSDRFSAERPKGSFSTLEIQRTEQGDSAMYLCASSPGTYNSPLHFGNGTRLTVT.

The chain joins TRBV7-2 to TRBJ1-4; D uncertain. This CDR3 comprises 15 residues. Germline loops: CDR1 SGHTA, CDR2 FQGNSA. Trimming took off 5 bases at V and 0 bases at J, with 10 bases between the two ends. CDR3 sequence: CASSTPGSTNEKLFF. The CDR3 DNA follows: TGTGCCAGCAGCACGCCGGGATCAACTAATGAAAAACTGTTTTTT.

J is TRBJ1-5 and V is TRBV2, with 10 bases aligning to TRBD1. The CDR3 length is 17 residues. Germline V lookup: CDR1 SNHLY, CDR2 FYNNEI. V gave up 7 bases and J gave up 0 bases; unmatched junction bases: 9. The CDR3 DNA follows: TGTGCCAGCAAAACCGGGACAGGGGAATATAGCAATCAGCCCCAGCATTTT. Translation: CASKTGTGEYSNQPQHF. Based on the CDR3 plus reference TRBV2 and TRBJ1-5, the full variable domain is EPEVTQTPSHQVTQMGQEVILRCVPISNHLYFYWYRQILGQKVEFLVSFYNNEISEKSEIFDDQFSVERPDGSNFTLKIRSTKLEDSAMYFCASKTGTGEYSNQPQHFGDGTRLSIL.

The rearrangement joins TRBV7-9 to TRBJ2-5, with D maybe TRBD2 (6 bases). The CDR3 runs 16 residues. V was trimmed by 2 bases and J by 4 bases, leaving 17 bases between them. Germline CDR1 reads SEHNR; CDR2 reads FQNEAQ (reference sequence). The CDR3 DNA sequence: TGTGCCAGCAGCTTAAAGGGACTCAGAATCGGAGAGACCCAGTACTTC. Translation: CASSLKGLRIGETQYF.

The chain has TRBV9 and TRBJ2-3; perhaps TRBD2 as D (6 bases). This CDR3 has 14 amino acids. From germline, CDR1 is SGDLS and CDR2 YYNGEE. V shed 3 bases and J shed 4 bases, with 12 bases lying between them. CDR3 sequence: CASSGLDMPDTQYF. Written as DNA, the CDR3 is TGTGCCAGCAGCGGACTAGATATGCCAGATACGCAGTATTTT.

This clone was observed once. CDR3 protein: CASRWTSSYNSPLHF. Written as DNA, the CDR3 is TGTGCCAGCAGGTGGACTAGCTCCTATAATTCACCCCTCCACTTT. The chain combines TRBV27 with TRBJ1-6; D gene ambiguous. CDR1 and CDR2 from the germline V gene are MNHEY and SMNVEV (reference sequence). The length of the CDR3 is 15 residues. V lost 6 bases, J lost 0 bases, and 9 bases lay in between.

The J gene is TRBJ1-1, the V gene TRBV11-2; TRBD1 matches 12 bases. This CDR3 contains 19 residues. Germline V gene sequence: CDR1 SGHAT, CDR2 FQNNGV. J gave up 0 bases and V 1 base, and 9 bases lay outside the gene matches. In DNA form, the CDR3 reads TGTGCCAGCAGCTTAGGGAGGGGGACAGGGGGCCCAATGAACACTGAAGCTTTCTTT. It is translated as CASSLGRGTGGPMNTEAFF.

The rearrangement joins TRBV12-5 to TRBJ1-5; D unresolved. In germline, CDR1 is LGHNT, CDR2 FRNRAP. The CDR3 length is 14 residues. Trimming left V 3 bases short and J 3 bases short, with 9 bases between. This CDR3 is CASGFRTTNQPQHF. As DNA, the CDR3 is TGTGCTAGTGGTTTCCGAACAACCAATCAGCCCCAGCATTTT.

The chain couples TRBV7-6 to TRBJ1-6, with TRBD1 matching 9 bases. CDR1 and CDR2 (germline): SGHVS, FNYEAQ. The CDR3 is made up of 14 amino acids. The V segment lost 1 base and the J segment 10 bases; nucleotides outside the gene matches: 2. The CDR3 region has the DNA TGTGCCAGCAGCTTAGGGGACAGGGCCTCACCCCTCCACTTT. Translated: CASSLGDRASPLHF. Full variable domain (outside the CDR3, taken from reference TRBV7-6 and TRBJ1-6): GAGVSQSPRYKVTKRGQDVALRCDPISGHVSLYWYRQALGQGPEFLTYFNYEAQQDKSGLPNDRFSAERPEGSISTLTIQRTEQRDSAMYRCASSLGDRASPLHFGNGTRLTVT.

This sequence joins TRBV21-1 and TRBJ1-2; the table names TRBD1, a call not compared with the DNA. TRBV21-1 constitutes a pseudogene. This CDR3 region has 16 residues. The CDR3 nucleotides are TGTGCCAGCAGCAAAGATTCAGGGGGCGACAATTATGGCTACACCTTC. Translation gives CASSKDSGGDNYGYTF.

This chain links TRBV5-4 with TRBJ2-3; 8 nucleotides align to TRBD2. Germline V lookup: CDR1 SGHNT, CDR2 YYREEE (reference sequence). This CDR3 spans 16 amino acids. V was clipped by 4 bases and J by 3 bases; unmatched bases: 10. The CDR3 coding sequence is TGTGCCAGCAGCGGGGGTCGGGGGGGTCTGACAGATACGCAGTATTTT. Its translation is CASSGGRGGLTDTQYF.

The DNA for the CDR3 is TGTGCCAGCAGCACCGGGACTAGCGGGAAAGATGAGCAGTTCTTC. This sequence encodes CASSTGTSGKDEQFF. J is TRBJ2-1 and V is TRBV7-9; 13 nucleotides align to TRBD2. After removal of 5 bases from V and 8 bases from J, the junction contained 6 bases not matched to a gene. Germline V gene lookup returns CDR1 SEHNR and CDR2 FQNEAQ (reference sequence). This CDR3 region has 15 residues.

The CDR3 reads CASSSRTSGGPPTGELFF. CDR3 nucleotide sequence: TGTGCCAGCAGCTCGAGGACTAGCGGGGGGCCCCCCACCGGGGAGCTGTTTTTT. This chain connects TRBV5-4 to TRBJ2-2; 14 bases are shared with TRBD2. V was pared by 3 bases and J by 4 bases, with 8 bases of the junction left unmatched. This CDR3 spans 18 amino acids. Looked up from germline, CDR1 is SGHNT and CDR2 is YYREEE (reference sequence). The variable domain in full, with the rest retrieved from reference TRBV5-4 and TRBJ2-2, is ETGVTQSPTHLIKTRGQQVTLRCSSQSGHNTVSWYQQALGQGPQFIFQYYREEENGRGNFPPRFSGLQFPNYSSELNVNALELDDSALYLCASSSRTSGGPPTGELFFGEGSRLTVL.